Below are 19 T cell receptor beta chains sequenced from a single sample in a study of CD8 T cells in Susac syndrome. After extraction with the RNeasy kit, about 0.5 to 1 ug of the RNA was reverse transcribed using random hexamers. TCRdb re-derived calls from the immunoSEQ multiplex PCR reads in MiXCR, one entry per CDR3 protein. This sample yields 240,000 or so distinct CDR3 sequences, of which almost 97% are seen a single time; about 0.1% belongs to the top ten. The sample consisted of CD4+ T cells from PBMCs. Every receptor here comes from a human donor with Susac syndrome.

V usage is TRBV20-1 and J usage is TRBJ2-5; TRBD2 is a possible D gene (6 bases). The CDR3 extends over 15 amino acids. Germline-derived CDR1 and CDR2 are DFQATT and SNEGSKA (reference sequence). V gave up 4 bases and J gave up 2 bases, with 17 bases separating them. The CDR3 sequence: CSAIGAPSDQETQYF. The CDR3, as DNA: TGCAGTGCTATCGGAGCCCCTAGCGATCAAGAGACCCAGTACTTC.

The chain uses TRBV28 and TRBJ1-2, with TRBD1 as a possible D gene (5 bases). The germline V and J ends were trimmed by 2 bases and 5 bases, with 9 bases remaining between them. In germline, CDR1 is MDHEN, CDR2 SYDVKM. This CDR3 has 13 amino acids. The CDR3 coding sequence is TGTGCCAGCAGTTTACCCAGGGTTTATGGCTACACCTTC. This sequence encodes CASSLPRVYGYTF.

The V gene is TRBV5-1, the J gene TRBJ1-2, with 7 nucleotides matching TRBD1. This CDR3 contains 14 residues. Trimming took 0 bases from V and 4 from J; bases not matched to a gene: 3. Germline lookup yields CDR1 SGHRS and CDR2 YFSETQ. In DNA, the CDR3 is TGCGCCAGCAGCTTGGTACAGGGGTTCTATGGCTACACCTTC. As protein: CASSLVQGFYGYTF.

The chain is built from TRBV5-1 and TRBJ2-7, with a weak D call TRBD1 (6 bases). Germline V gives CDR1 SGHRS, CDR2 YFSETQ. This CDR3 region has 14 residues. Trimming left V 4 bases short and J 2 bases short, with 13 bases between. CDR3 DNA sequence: TGCGCCAGCAGCGGGGACATGCAAACCTACGAGCAGTACTTC. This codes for CASSGDMQTYEQYF. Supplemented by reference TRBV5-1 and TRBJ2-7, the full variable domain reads KAGVTQTPRYLIKTRGQQVTLSCSPISGHRSVSWYQQTPGQGLQFLFEYFSETQRNKGNFPGRFSGRQFSNSRSEMNVSTLELGDSALYLCASSGDMQTYEQYFGPGTRLTVT.

CDR3 nucleotides: TGCAGCGCGACAGCCGACCCGCGAGGAGACGAGCAGTACTTC. Translation gives CSATADPRGDEQYF. This chain links TRBV29-1 with TRBJ2-7, with D possibly TRBD1 on 5 matching bases. Trimming left V 7 bases short and J 5 bases short, with 21 bases between. This CDR3 comprises 14 residues. The germline CDR1 and CDR2 sequences are SQVTM and ANQGSEA.

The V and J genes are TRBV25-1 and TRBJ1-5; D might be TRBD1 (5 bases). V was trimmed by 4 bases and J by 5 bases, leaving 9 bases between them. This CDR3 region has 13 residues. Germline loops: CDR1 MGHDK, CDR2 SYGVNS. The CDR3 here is CASSVGGDQPQHF. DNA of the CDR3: TGTGCCAGCAGTGTGGGAGGGGATCAGCCCCAGCATTTT.

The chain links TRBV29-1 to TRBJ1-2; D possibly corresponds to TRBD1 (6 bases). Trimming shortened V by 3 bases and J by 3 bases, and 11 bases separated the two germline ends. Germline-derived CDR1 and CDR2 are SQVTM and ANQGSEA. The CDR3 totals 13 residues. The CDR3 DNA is TGCAGCGTTGATCTAACAGGGCACTATGGCTACACCTTC. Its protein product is CSVDLTGHYGYTF.

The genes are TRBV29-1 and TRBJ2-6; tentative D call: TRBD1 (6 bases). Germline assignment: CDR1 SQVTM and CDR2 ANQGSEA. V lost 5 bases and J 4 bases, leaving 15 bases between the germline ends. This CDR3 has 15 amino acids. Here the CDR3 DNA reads TGCAGCGTTCCCCTGGCAGGGGTCGGGGCCAACGTCCTGACTTTC. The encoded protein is CSVPLAGVGANVLTF. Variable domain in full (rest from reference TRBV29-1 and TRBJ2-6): SAVISQKPSRDICQRGTSLTIQCQVDSQVTMMFWYRQQPGQSLTLIATANQGSEATYESGFVIDKFPISRPNLTFSTLTVSNMSPEDSSIYLCSVPLAGVGANVLTFGAGSRLTVL.

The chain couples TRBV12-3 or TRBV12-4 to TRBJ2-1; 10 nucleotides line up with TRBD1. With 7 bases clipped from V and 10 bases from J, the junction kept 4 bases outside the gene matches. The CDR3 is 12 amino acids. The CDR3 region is CASKRQGAEQFF. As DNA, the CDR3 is TGTGCCAGCAAACGACAGGGGGCCGAGCAGTTCTTC.

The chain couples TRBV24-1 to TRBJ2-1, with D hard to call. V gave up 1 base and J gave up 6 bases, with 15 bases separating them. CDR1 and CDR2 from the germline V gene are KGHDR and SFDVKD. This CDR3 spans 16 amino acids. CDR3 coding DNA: TGTGCCACCAGTGATTTACTCGGACGTGCCCCCAATGAGCAGTTCTTC. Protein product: CATSDLLGRAPNEQFF.

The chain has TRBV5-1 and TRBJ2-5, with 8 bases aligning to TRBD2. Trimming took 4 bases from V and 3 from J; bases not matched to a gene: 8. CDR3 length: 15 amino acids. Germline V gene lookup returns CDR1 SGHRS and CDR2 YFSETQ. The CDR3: CASSPGGSDEETQYF. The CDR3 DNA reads TGCGCCAGCAGCCCGGGAGGGAGTGATGAAGAGACCCAGTACTTC.

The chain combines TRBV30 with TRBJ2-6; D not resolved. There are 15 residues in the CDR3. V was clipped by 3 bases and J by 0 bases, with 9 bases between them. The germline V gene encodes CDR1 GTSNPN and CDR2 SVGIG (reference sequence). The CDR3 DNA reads TGTGCCTGGAGCCTGAGGTCCTCTGGGGCCAACGTCCTGACTTTC. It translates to CAWSLRSSGANVLTF.

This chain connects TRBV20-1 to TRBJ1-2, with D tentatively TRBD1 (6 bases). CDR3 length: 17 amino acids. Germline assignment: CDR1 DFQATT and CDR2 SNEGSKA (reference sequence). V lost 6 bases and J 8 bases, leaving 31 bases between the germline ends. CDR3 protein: CSAPMGRTVQNLGGYTF. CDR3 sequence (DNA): TGCAGTGCCCCCATGGGTAGGACAGTGCAAAACCTAGGAGGCTACACCTTC.

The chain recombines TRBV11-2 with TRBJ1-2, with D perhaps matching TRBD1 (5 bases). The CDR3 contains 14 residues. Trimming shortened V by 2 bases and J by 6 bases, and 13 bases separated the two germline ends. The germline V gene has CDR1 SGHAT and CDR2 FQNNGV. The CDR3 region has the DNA TGTGCCAGCAGCTTAATCGGGGCCTGGGATGGCTACACCTTC. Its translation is CASSLIGAWDGYTF.

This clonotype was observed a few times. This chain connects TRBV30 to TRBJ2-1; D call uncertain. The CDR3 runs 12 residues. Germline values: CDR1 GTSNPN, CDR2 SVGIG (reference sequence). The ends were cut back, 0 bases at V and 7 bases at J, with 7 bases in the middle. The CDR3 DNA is TGTGCCTGGAGTGTACTCGGTAATGAGCAGTTCTTC. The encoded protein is CAWSVLGNEQFF.

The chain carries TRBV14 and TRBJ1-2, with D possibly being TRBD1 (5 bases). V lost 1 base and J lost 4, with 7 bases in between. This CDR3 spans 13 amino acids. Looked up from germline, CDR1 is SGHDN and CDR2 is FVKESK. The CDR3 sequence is CASSQVGTYGYTF. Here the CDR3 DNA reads TGTGCCAGCAGCCAAGTGGGGACCTATGGCTACACCTTC.

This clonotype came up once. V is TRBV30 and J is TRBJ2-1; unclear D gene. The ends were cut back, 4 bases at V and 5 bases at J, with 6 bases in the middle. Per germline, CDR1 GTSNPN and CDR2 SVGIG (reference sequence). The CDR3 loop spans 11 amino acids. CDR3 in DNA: TGTGCCTGGACAGTTAACAATGAGCAGTTCTTC. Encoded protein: CAWTVNNEQFF.

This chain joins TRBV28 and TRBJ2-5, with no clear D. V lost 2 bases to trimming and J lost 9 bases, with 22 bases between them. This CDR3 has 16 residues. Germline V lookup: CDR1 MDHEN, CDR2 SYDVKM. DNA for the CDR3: TGTGCCAGCAGTTTAGAGAGAAGGGTCTCCCTGCTCCCCCAGTACTTC. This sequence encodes CASSLERRVSLLPQYF.

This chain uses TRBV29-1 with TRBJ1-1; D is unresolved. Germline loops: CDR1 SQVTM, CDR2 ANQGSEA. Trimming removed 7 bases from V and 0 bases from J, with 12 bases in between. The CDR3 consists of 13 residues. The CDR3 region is CSAKSNLNTEAFF. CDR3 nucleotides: TGCAGCGCCAAATCCAACTTGAACACTGAAGCTTTCTTT.